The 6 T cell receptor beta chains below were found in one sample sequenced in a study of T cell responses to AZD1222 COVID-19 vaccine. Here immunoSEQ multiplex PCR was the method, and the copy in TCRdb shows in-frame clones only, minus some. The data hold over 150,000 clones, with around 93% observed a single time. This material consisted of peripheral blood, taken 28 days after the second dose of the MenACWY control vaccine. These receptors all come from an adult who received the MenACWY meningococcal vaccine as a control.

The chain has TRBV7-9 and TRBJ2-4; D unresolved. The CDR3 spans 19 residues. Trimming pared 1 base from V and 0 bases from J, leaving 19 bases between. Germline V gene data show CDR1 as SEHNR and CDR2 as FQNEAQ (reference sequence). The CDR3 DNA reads TGTGCCAGCAGCTTAGTAAGACCAGGTGATATACTAGCCAAAAACATTCAGTACTTC. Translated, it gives CASSLVRPGDILAKNIQYF.

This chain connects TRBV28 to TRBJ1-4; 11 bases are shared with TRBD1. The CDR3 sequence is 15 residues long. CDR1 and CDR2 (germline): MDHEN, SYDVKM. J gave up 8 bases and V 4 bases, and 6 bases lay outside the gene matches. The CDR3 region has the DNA TGTGCCAGCAGTTCCTCCGGGACAGGGGGGGAAAAACTGTTTTTT. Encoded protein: CASSSSGTGGEKLFF.

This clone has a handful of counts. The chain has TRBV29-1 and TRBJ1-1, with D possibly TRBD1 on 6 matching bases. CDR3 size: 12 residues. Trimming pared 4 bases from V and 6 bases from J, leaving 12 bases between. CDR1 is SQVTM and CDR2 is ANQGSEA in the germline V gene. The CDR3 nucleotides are TGCAGCGTTGTCGAGGGGGACCCTGAAGCTTTCTTT. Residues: CSVVEGDPEAFF.

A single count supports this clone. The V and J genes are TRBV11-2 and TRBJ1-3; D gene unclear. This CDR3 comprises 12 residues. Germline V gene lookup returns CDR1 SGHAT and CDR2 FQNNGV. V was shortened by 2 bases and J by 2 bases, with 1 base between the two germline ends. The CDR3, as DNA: TGTGCCAGCAGCTTAACTGGAAACACCATATATTTT. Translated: CASSLTGNTIYF.

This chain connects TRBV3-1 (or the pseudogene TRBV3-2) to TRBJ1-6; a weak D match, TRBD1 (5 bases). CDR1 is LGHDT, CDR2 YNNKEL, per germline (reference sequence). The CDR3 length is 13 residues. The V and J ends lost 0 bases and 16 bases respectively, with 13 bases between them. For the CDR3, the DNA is TGTGCCAGCAGCCAAGAAACGGGAAGGGGTCTCCACTTT. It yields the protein CASSQETGRGLHF.

DNA of the CDR3: TGTGCCAGCAGTTTGCGGTGGCGGCGCTCTGGGGCCAACGTCCTGACTTTC. Protein product: CASSLRWRRSGANVLTF. The chain links TRBV27 to TRBJ2-6; no firm D call. The CDR3 consists of 17 residues. Looked up from germline, CDR1 is MNHEY and CDR2 is SMNVEV (reference sequence). Trimming left V 3 bases short and J 0 bases short, with 12 bases between.